The rows below give T cell receptor beta chains drawn from one sample of a study of spatial heterogeneity in lung cancer. Each CDR3 protein is one row after TCRdb ran MiXCR on the 5' RACE reads. The repertoire holds about 36,000 distinct CDR3 sequences, with less than 5.5% as singletons. The source material was PBMCs, sampled at surgery. Source of these receptors: a female donor with early-stage non-small cell lung cancer. CDR3s include the opening cysteine and the closing phenylalanine or tryptophan. Each record gives: V gene, J gene, clone size, D gene, CDR3 protein, CDR3 DNA. A D gene is named only where the DNA matches it firmly. Expanded clones are given a class, and other clones once, few, many or no size at all.

v_gene: TRBV6-4
j_gene: TRBJ2-3
abundance: NA
d_gene: TRBD2
CDR3aa: CASSGIAGAGDTQYF
CDR3nt: TGTGCCAGCAGCGGAATAGCGGGGGCCGGAGATACGCAGTATTTT

v_gene: TRBV6-2/TRBV6-3
j_gene: TRBJ2-1
abundance: many
d_gene: TRBD2
CDR3aa: CASLGRRLAESSYNEQFF
CDR3nt: TGTGCCAGCTTAGGCCGGAGACTAGCGGAGAGCTCCTACAATGAGCAGTTCTTC

v_gene: TRBV6-6
j_gene: TRBJ2-3
abundance: many
d_gene: NA
CDR3aa: CASSYRGSTDTQYF
CDR3nt: TGTGCCAGCAGTTACAGGGGAAGCACAGATACGCAGTATTTT

v_gene: TRBV2
j_gene: TRBJ2-3
abundance: once
d_gene: TRBD1
CDR3aa: CASSHGTGDQPQYF
CDR3nt: TGTGCCAGCAGTCATGGGACAGGGGATCAGCCCCAGTATTTT

v_gene: TRBV21-1
j_gene: TRBJ2-5
abundance: NA
d_gene: NA
CDR3aa: CASSNDPGLLKEETQYF
CDR3nt: TGTGCCAGCAGCAACGATCCGGGACTACTGAAAGAAGAGACCCAGTACTTC

v_gene: TRBV20-1
j_gene: TRBJ1-1
abundance: few
d_gene: TRBD1
CDR3aa: CSARATGTGNTEAFF
CDR3nt: TGCAGTGCTAGAGCGACCGGGACAGGAAACACTGAAGCTTTCTTT

v_gene: TRBV5-1
j_gene: TRBJ1-6
abundance: many
d_gene: NA
CDR3aa: CASSSGFPNSPLHF
CDR3nt: TGCGCCAGCAGTTCAGGGTTCCCCAATTCACCCCTCCACTTT

v_gene: TRBV19
j_gene: TRBJ2-2
abundance: many
d_gene: NA
CDR3aa: CASSIAEFRNTGELFF
CDR3nt: TGTGCCAGTAGTATAGCGGAGTTCCGGAACACCGGGGAGCTGTTTTTT

v_gene: TRBV30
j_gene: TRBJ2-5
abundance: NA
d_gene: NA
CDR3aa: CAWKSAVQETQYF
CDR3nt: TGTGCCTGGAAGTCGGCAGTCCAAGAGACCCAGTACTTC

v_gene: TRBV7-9
j_gene: TRBJ2-3
abundance: many
d_gene: NA
CDR3aa: CASSLLKRTDTQYF
CDR3nt: TGTGCCAGCAGCTTACTGAAACGCACAGATACGCAGTATTTT

v_gene: TRBV7-2
j_gene: TRBJ2-3
abundance: many
d_gene: NA
CDR3aa: CASSLVPGGDTQYF
CDR3nt: TGTGCCAGCAGCTTAGTACCGGGCGGAGATACGCAGTATTTT

v_gene: TRBV7-8
j_gene: TRBJ2-1
abundance: many
d_gene: TRBD2
CDR3aa: CASSPGAGLYNEQFF
CDR3nt: TGTGCCAGCAGCCCCGGAGCGGGACTTTACAATGAGCAGTTCTTC

v_gene: TRBV20-1
j_gene: TRBJ2-3
abundance: few
d_gene: NA
CDR3aa: CSARDPTGDTDTQYF
CDR3nt: TGCAGTGCTAGAGATCCCACGGGGGATACAGATACGCAGTATTTT

v_gene: TRBV6-1
j_gene: TRBJ1-3
abundance: few
d_gene: NA
CDR3aa: CASSYPGNTIYF
CDR3nt: TGTGCCAGCAGTTACCCAGGAAACACCATATATTTT

v_gene: TRBV5-5
j_gene: TRBJ2-5
abundance: many
d_gene: TRBD1
CDR3aa: CASSLTGAGETQYF
CDR3nt: TGTGCCAGCAGCTTGACAGGGGCGGGCGAGACCCAGTACTTC

v_gene: TRBV3-1
j_gene: TRBJ1-3
abundance: NA
d_gene: NA
CDR3aa: CASSQGTHSGNTIYF
CDR3nt: TGTGCCAGCAGCCAAGGGACACACTCTGGAAACACCATATATTTT

v_gene: TRBV15
j_gene: TRBJ2-7
abundance: many
d_gene: TRBD2
CDR3aa: CATSDGGLAGQEQYF
CDR3nt: TGTGCCACCAGCGACGGCGGACTAGCGGGACAAGAGCAGTACTTC

v_gene: TRBV9
j_gene: TRBJ1-1
abundance: many
d_gene: NA
CDR3aa: CASSVRRGAGNTEAFF
CDR3nt: TGTGCCAGCAGCGTGAGGAGGGGGGCTGGGAACACTGAAGCTTTCTTT

v_gene: TRBV6-2/TRBV6-3
j_gene: TRBJ2-5
abundance: few
d_gene: TRBD2
CDR3aa: CASSPLAGVQETQYF
CDR3nt: TGTGCCAGCAGTCCTCTAGCGGGAGTCCAAGAGACCCAGTACTTC

v_gene: TRBV20-1
j_gene: TRBJ1-1
abundance: many
d_gene: TRBD1
CDR3aa: CSVLDRGHATEAFF
CDR3nt: TGCAGCGTTTTGGACAGGGGGCATGCCACTGAAGCTTTCTTT

v_gene: TRBV12-3/TRBV12-4
j_gene: TRBJ2-7
abundance: few
d_gene: NA
CDR3aa: CASSRVNEQYF
CDR3nt: TGTGCCAGCAGCAGGGTTAACGAGCAGTACTTC

v_gene: TRBV5-8
j_gene: TRBJ2-2
abundance: many
d_gene: NA
CDR3aa: CASSLASAGTGELFF
CDR3nt: TGTGCCAGCAGCTTGGCCTCGGCGGGCACCGGGGAGCTGTTTTTT

v_gene: TRBV6-6
j_gene: TRBJ2-7
abundance: many
d_gene: TRBD1
CDR3aa: CASSSLPGTDYEQYF
CDR3nt: TGTGCCAGCAGTTCCCTTCCGGGGACAGACTACGAGCAGTACTTC

v_gene: TRBV29-1
j_gene: TRBJ2-3
abundance: many
d_gene: TRBD2
CDR3aa: CSVGAPSGATDTQYF
CDR3nt: TGCAGCGTGGGCGCCCCTAGCGGGGCAACAGATACGCAGTATTTT

v_gene: TRBV5-1
j_gene: TRBJ2-7
abundance: NA
d_gene: NA
CDR3aa: CASSPGGVFGEQYF
CDR3nt: TGCGCCAGCAGCCCCGGCGGGGTCTTCGGCGAGCAGTACTTC

v_gene: TRBV27
j_gene: TRBJ1-1
abundance: many
d_gene: TRBD1
CDR3aa: CASSRTGTEAFF
CDR3nt: TGTGCCAGCAGCCGGACAGGCACTGAAGCTTTCTTT

v_gene: TRBV6-5
j_gene: TRBJ1-5
abundance: many
d_gene: NA
CDR3aa: CASRRRVGDNQPQHF
CDR3nt: TGTGCCAGCAGACGGAGGGTAGGTGACAATCAGCCCCAGCATTTT

v_gene: TRBV5-1
j_gene: TRBJ2-6
abundance: many
d_gene: NA
CDR3aa: CASSLDGQPGANVLTF
CDR3nt: TGCGCCAGCAGCTTGGATGGACAGCCTGGGGCCAACGTCCTGACTTTC

v_gene: TRBV3-1
j_gene: TRBJ2-7
abundance: many
d_gene: NA
CDR3aa: CASSQVGFYEQYF
CDR3nt: TGTGCCAGCAGCCAAGTAGGGTTTTACGAGCAGTACTTC

v_gene: TRBV11-2
j_gene: TRBJ1-2
abundance: many
d_gene: NA
CDR3aa: CASSSTTGYGYTF
CDR3nt: TGTGCCAGCAGCTCGACGACAGGCTATGGCTACACCTTC

v_gene: TRBV6-5
j_gene: TRBJ1-2
abundance: many
d_gene: NA
CDR3aa: CASSSLRGLYTF
CDR3nt: TGTGCCAGCAGTTCCTTGAGGGGCCTCTACACCTTC

v_gene: TRBV3-1
j_gene: TRBJ2-7
abundance: many
d_gene: NA
CDR3aa: CASSQYGTYEQYF
CDR3nt: TGTGCCAGCAGCCAATACGGAACCTACGAGCAGTACTTC

v_gene: TRBV6-6
j_gene: TRBJ2-3
abundance: many
d_gene: NA
CDR3aa: CASSGHTDTQYF
CDR3nt: TGTGCCAGCAGTGGCCACACAGATACGCAGTATTTT

v_gene: TRBV5-1
j_gene: TRBJ2-2
abundance: many
d_gene: NA
CDR3aa: CASSTEGNTGELFF
CDR3nt: TGCGCCAGCAGCACAGAGGGGAACACCGGGGAGCTGTTTTTT

v_gene: TRBV7-7
j_gene: TRBJ2-1
abundance: many
d_gene: NA
CDR3aa: CASSPRGRHNEQFF
CDR3nt: TGTGCTAGCAGCCCCAGGGGACGGCACAATGAGCAGTTCTTC

v_gene: TRBV20-1
j_gene: TRBJ1-2
abundance: few
d_gene: NA
CDR3aa: CSASHPQGFNFNYGYTF
CDR3nt: TGCAGTGCTAGTCACCCACAGGGTTTTAATTTCAACTATGGCTACACCTTC

v_gene: TRBV7-2
j_gene: TRBJ2-7
abundance: few
d_gene: TRBD1
CDR3aa: CASSFKGQGYEQYF
CDR3nt: TGTGCCAGCAGCTTCAAGGGACAGGGCTACGAGCAGTACTTC

v_gene: TRBV7-7
j_gene: TRBJ2-7
abundance: many
d_gene: NA
CDR3aa: CASSLGVIGYEQYF
CDR3nt: TGTGCTAGCAGCTTAGGGGTAATTGGCTACGAGCAGTACTTC

v_gene: TRBV3-1
j_gene: TRBJ2-7
abundance: NA
d_gene: NA
CDR3aa: CASSLLPSVSYEQYF
CDR3nt: TGTGCCAGCAGCCTCCTGCCTAGCGTCTCCTACGAGCAGTACTTC

v_gene: TRBV28
j_gene: TRBJ2-3
abundance: medium-sized
d_gene: NA
CDR3aa: CASSLLGTLPPDTQYF
CDR3nt: TGTGCCAGCAGTTTGCTCGGGACTCTACCACCAGATACGCAGTATTTT

v_gene: TRBV5-1
j_gene: TRBJ2-2
abundance: many
d_gene: NA
CDR3aa: CASSFSGFAGELFF
CDR3nt: TGCGCCAGCAGCTTCTCCGGATTCGCCGGGGAGCTGTTTTTT

v_gene: TRBV20-1
j_gene: TRBJ2-2
abundance: few
d_gene: NA
CDR3aa: CSAFRSQASTGELFF
CDR3nt: TGCAGTGCCTTCCGGTCCCAGGCATCCACCGGGGAGCTGTTTTTT

v_gene: TRBV11-2
j_gene: TRBJ1-5
abundance: few
d_gene: NA
CDR3aa: CASSLDRGEQPQHF
CDR3nt: TGTGCCAGCAGCTTAGACCGGGGGGAGCAGCCCCAGCATTTT

v_gene: TRBV6-1
j_gene: TRBJ2-7
abundance: many
d_gene: TRBD1
CDR3aa: CASSERDRATYEQYF
CDR3nt: TGTGCCAGCAGTGAAAGGGACAGGGCGACCTACGAGCAGTACTTC

v_gene: TRBV7-7
j_gene: TRBJ2-1
abundance: many
d_gene: NA
CDR3aa: CASSLSGNEQFF
CDR3nt: TGTGCTAGCAGTTTATCTGGCAATGAGCAGTTCTTC

v_gene: TRBV10-1
j_gene: TRBJ2-7
abundance: many
d_gene: TRBD2
CDR3aa: CASRGLAGPRDYRSYEQYF
CDR3nt: TGCGCCAGCAGAGGACTAGCGGGACCACGGGACTACCGTTCCTACGAGCAGTACTTC